A few counts support the clone carrying this T cell receptor (beta chain). Using immunoSEQ multiplex PCR, the repertoire was profiled, and TCRdb retains in-frame clones only, with some absent. The sample includes some 700,000 clones, 80% to 90% of them seen just once. V shed 6 bases and J 6 bases; nucleotides not matched to a gene: 7. Germline V CDR1 and CDR2: MDHEN, SYDVKM. This CDR3 spans 13 amino acids. These data belong to a study of shared T cell receptors in the human thymus. These sequences were also reported in another study, on human thymus T cells. As that study records: During corrective heart surgery, resections were taken, and the thymus tissue came from them.

The sample was thymocytes. The chain uses TRBV28 and TRBJ1-1; 7 bases are a match to TRBD1. The clonotype was recovered from a girl less than two years old with a congenital heart defect. The CDR3 DNA sequence: TGTGCCAGCAGCTGGACAGGAGGGGCTGAAGCTTTCTTT. Its translation is CASSWTGGAEAFF.